This T cell receptor beta chain was captured in a study of Graves' ophthalmopathy and Graves' hyperthyroidism. On the study more broadly: The collection of peripheral blood took place at initial diagnosis, before any treatment.

With V trimmed by 1 base and J by 1 base, 8 bases remained unmatched. Per germline, CDR1 LGHNA and CDR2 YNFKEQ. The CDR3 consists of 17 residues. RNA transcripts served as template for amplifying TCR beta CDR3 sequences. An initial RT-PCR round employing HTBI primers preceded a second-round multiplex PCR. A single record per CDR3 protein comes from TCRdb applying MiXCR to the multiplex PCR reads. Of over 650,000 distinct CDR3 sequences listed, under 50% are singletons. Findings of the study overall: Forecasting of ophthalmopathy progression by the model achieved around 71% sensitivity and about 77% specificity.

Comment on this clonotype: Its antigen remains unknown.

Each donor who had ophthalmopathy showed moderate-to-severe activity, a CAS of ≥3, a NOSPECS of ≥4, and a duration under 3 months. The sample was peripheral blood. The receptor was isolated from an adult man with Graves' ophthalmopathy. The chain joins TRBV4-2 to TRBJ2-3, with TRBD1 identical over 7 bases. Written as DNA, the CDR3 is TGTGCCAGCAGCCAAGGGGACAGCTCATCTGGCACAGATACGCAGTATTTT. As protein: CASSQGDSSSGTDTQYF.